The source of this TCR beta chain is a study of shared clonotypes between healthy human individuals. General study findings and limits: Collection of samples was limited to blood; tissue repertoires likely differ.

Samples left unsorted employed about 90 million PBMCs for genomic DNA. Germline V lookup: CDR1 SGHRS, CDR2 YFSETQ. The CDR3 spans 16 residues. V dropped 0 bases and J dropped 4 bases, with 13 bases sitting between them. Worth noting for this clone: Its antigen is unknown.

Sequencing on ten immunoSEQ deep assay plates was performed for unsorted PBMC DNA. The protocol was immunoSEQ multiplex PCR, while the TCRdb copy is restricted to in-frame clones and leaves out a portion. The table has 400,000 to 500,000 clones, approximately 80% seen once. The material sequenced was PBMCs. The gene calls are TRBV5-1 and TRBJ2-2; D remains unclear. The clonotype was recovered from a woman aged 35 to 49 in good health. Some clones in this sample may be carry-over from other donors' samples. The chain's CDR3 is CASSLAWTMVTGELFF. In DNA, the CDR3 is TGCGCCAGCAGCTTGGCCTGGACCATGGTCACCGGGGAGCTGTTTTTT.